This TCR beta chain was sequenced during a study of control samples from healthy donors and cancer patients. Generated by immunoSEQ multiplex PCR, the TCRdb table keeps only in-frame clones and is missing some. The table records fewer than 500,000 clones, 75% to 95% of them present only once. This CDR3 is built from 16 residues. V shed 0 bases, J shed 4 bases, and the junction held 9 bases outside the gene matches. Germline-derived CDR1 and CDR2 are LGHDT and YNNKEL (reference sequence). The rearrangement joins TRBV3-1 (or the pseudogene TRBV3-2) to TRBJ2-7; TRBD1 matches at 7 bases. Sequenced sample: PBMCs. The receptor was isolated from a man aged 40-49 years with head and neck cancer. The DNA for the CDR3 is TGTGCCAGCAGCCAAGAGGGCTGGGGCAGGGGGTACGAGCAGTACTTC. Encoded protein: CASSQEGWGRGYEQYF.